This entry lists 19 T cell receptor beta chains sequenced from one sample in a study of OX40 agonist ivuxolimab in advanced cancers. Profiled with immunoSEQ multiplex PCR; TCRdb holds only in-frame clones, not every one. Seen here are approximately 63,000 clones, 70% to 80% observed once, and the top ten hold approximately 11%. The sequenced sample was CD4+ or CD8+ T cells sorted from blood, obtained in a trial of the OX40 agonist ivuxolimab. These TCRs come from an adult with an advanced solid tumor such as melanoma, head and neck, liver or kidney cancer.

The chain recombines TRBV9 with TRBJ2-2; D gene ambiguous. The V end lost 0 bases, the J end lost 4 bases, and 4 bases lay between the germline ends. From germline, CDR1 is SGDLS and CDR2 YYNGEE. The CDR3 extends over 13 amino acids. The CDR3 DNA reads as TGTGCCAGCAGCGTAGGACCCACCGGGGAGCTGTTTTTT. Translated: CASSVGPTGELFF.

CDR3: CASSPRTNTNTEAFF. Here the CDR3 DNA reads TGTGCCAGCAGCCCTCGGACAAACACGAACACTGAAGCTTTCTTT. This chain links TRBV9 with TRBJ1-1; a weak D match, TRBD1 (5 bases). CDR3 length equals 15 residues. V was shortened by 4 bases and J by 1 base, with 14 bases between the two germline ends. Germline assignment: CDR1 SGDLS and CDR2 YYNGEE.

This clone occurred many times. J is TRBJ2-7 and V is TRBV7-2; 7 positions agree with TRBD1. CDR1 is SGHTA and CDR2 is FQGNSA in the germline V gene. With V trimmed by 1 base and J by 9 bases, 15 bases remained unmatched. The length of the CDR3 is 16 residues. The CDR3 nucleotides read TGTGCCAGCAGCTTAGAGGGTGCAGGGGGACGCGGAGGGCAGTACTTC. Translated: CASSLEGAGGRGGQYF.

The chain carries TRBV6-6 and TRBJ1-1, with D perhaps matching TRBD1 (6 bases). Between the trimmed V and J ends, which lost 6 bases and 1 base, there was a span of 9 bases. Germline lookup yields CDR1 MNHNY and CDR2 SVGAGI (reference sequence). This CDR3 has 13 residues. The CDR3 loop reads CASRGGTNTEAFF. As DNA, the CDR3 is TGTGCCAGCAGAGGGGGGACGAACACTGAAGCTTTCTTT.

The chain links TRBV14 to TRBJ1-6, with 8 positions matching TRBD1. The CDR3 extends over 15 amino acids. Germline V gene sequence: CDR1 SGHDN, CDR2 FVKESK. The V segment lost 4 bases and the J segment 5 bases; nucleotides outside the gene matches: 4. The CDR3 region is CASSLRTGNNSPLHF. The CDR3 coding sequence is TGTGCCAGCAGCCTGCGGACAGGGAATAATTCACCCCTCCACTTT.

This clone appeared once. The chain's CDR3 is CASRIIYGYTF. The CDR3 DNA sequence: TGTGCCAGCAGGATCATCTATGGCTACACCTTC. The chain joins TRBV7-2 to TRBJ1-2; D is uncertain. Trimming cost V 6 bases and J 4 bases, with 6 bases left between them. This CDR3 spans 11 amino acids. In germline, CDR1 is SGHTA, CDR2 FQGNSA. The whole variable domain, filled in from reference TRBV7-2 and TRBJ1-2, reads GAGVSQSPSNKVTEKGKDVELRCDPISGHTALYWYRQSLGQGLEFLIYFQGNSAPDKSGLPSDRFSAERTGGSVSTLTIQRTQQEDSAVYLCASRIIYGYTFGSGTRLTVV.

The V and J genes are TRBV4-3 and TRBJ2-2; 9 positions agree with TRBD2. The V and J ends lost 1 base and 1 base, in that order; junction bases with no gene match: 4. Germline values: CDR1 LGHNA, CDR2 YSLEER. This CDR3 region has 17 residues. The chain's CDR3 is CASSQGLLAGNTGELFF. As DNA, the CDR3 is TGCGCCAGCAGCCAAGGGCTACTAGCGGGGAACACCGGGGAGCTGTTTTTT.

As for this clone: The same CDR3 also results from other DNA sequences found in this sample. The V call is TRBV5-1, the J call TRBJ1-3; D is uncertain. This CDR3 region has 15 residues. Per the germline V gene, CDR1 is SGHRS and CDR2 is YFSETQ. Trimming left V 0 bases short and J 0 bases short, with 7 bases between. Here the CDR3 reads CASSLEGSSGNTIYF. The DNA for the CDR3 is TGCGCCAGCAGCTTGGAAGGGAGCTCTGGAAACACCATATATTTT.

The chain is built from TRBV27 and TRBJ2-3, with D perhaps matching TRBD2 (6 bases). The CDR3 is 13 residues long. The germline V gene has CDR1 MNHEY and CDR2 SMNVEV (reference sequence). V dropped 8 bases and J dropped 5 bases, with 14 bases sitting between them. The DNA of the CDR3 is TGTGCCAGCGGGAGTCGGGAGCTAGATACGCAGTATTTT. Residues: CASGSRELDTQYF.

The chain uses TRBV7-6 and TRBJ1-5; D unresolved. There are 14 residues in the CDR3. CDR1 and CDR2 (germline): SGHVS, FNYEAQ. V was pared by 4 bases and J by 8 bases, with 15 bases between. CDR3 sequence (DNA): TGTGCCAGCAGCTCGAGGCTCGGCGGGGAGCCCCAGCATTTT. Amino acids: CASSSRLGGEPQHF. Filled out from reference TRBV7-6 and TRBJ1-5, the complete variable domain reads GAGVSQSPRYKVTKRGQDVALRCDPISGHVSLYWYRQALGQGPEFLTYFNYEAQQDKSGLPNDRFSAERPEGSISTLTIQRTEQRDSAMYRCASSSRLGGEPQHFGDGTRLSIL.

The chain couples TRBV7-9 to TRBJ2-7, with TRBD1 as a possible D gene (8 bases). Trimming took off 4 bases at V and 5 bases at J, with 15 bases between the two ends. The CDR3 sequence is 14 residues long. The germline V gene has CDR1 SEHNR and CDR2 FQNEAQ (reference sequence). CDR3 bases: TGTGCCAGCAGCTCGAGGACAGGGAGGGACGAGCAGTACTTC. Its translation is CASSSRTGRDEQYF. The entire variable domain, with the rest obtained from reference TRBV7-9 and TRBJ2-7, is as follows: DTGVSQNPRHKITKRGQNVTFRCDPISEHNRLYWYRQTLGQGPEFLTYFQNEAQLEKSRLLSDRFSAERPKGSFSTLEIQRTEQGDSAMYLCASSSRTGRDEQYFGPGTRLTVT.

The chain uses TRBV27 and TRBJ1-2; tentatively, D is TRBD1 (5 bases). Trimming cost V 5 bases and J 8 bases, with 18 bases left between them. Per germline, CDR1 MNHEY and CDR2 SMNVEV (reference sequence). The CDR3 runs to 14 residues. The CDR3 bases are TGTGCCAGCAGTCCGGGACCCGGAACGGGGGGCTACACCTTC. It specifies CASSPGPGTGGYTF.

This sequence joins TRBV7-8 and TRBJ2-1, with D maybe TRBD1 (6 bases). The CDR3 spans 15 residues. Germline CDR1 and CDR2: SGHVS and FQNEAQ. Trimming left V 4 bases short and J 3 bases short, with 13 bases between. In DNA, the CDR3 is TGTGCCAGCAGCTCCTCCCGGGACAACTACAATGAGCAGTTCTTC. Encoded protein: CASSSSRDNYNEQFF.

This chain joins TRBV18 and TRBJ2-1, with D perhaps assigned TRBD1 or TRBD2 (5 bases each). V was clipped by 3 bases and J by 5 bases, with 17 bases between them. From germline, CDR1 is KGHSH and CDR2 LQKENI. The CDR3 runs 16 residues. The DNA of the CDR3 is TGTGCCAGCTCACCCTCTCGGCTGGGGGTTAACAATGAGCAGTTCTTC. As protein: CASSPSRLGVNNEQFF.

The chain couples TRBV4-1 to TRBJ1-1; D is perhaps TRBD1 (6 bases). The CDR3 has 16 amino acids. Germline assignment: CDR1 MGHRA and CDR2 YSYEKL. Trimming took off 3 bases at V and 4 bases at J, with 18 bases between the two ends. The CDR3 bases are TGCGCCAGCAGCCACTCACCGGGGGGGGGCGGCACTGAAGCTTTCTTT. As protein: CASSHSPGGGGTEAFF.

This clone has a handful of counts. The chain couples TRBV20-1 to TRBJ2-1; D possibly corresponds to TRBD2 (6 bases). Trimming removed 3 bases at V and 10 bases at J, with 10 bases between. The CDR3 loop spans 11 amino acids. The germline CDR1 and CDR2 sequences are DFQATT and SNEGSKA (reference sequence). The chain's CDR3 is CSASLASEQFF. CDR3 DNA: TGCAGTGCTAGCCTAGCGAGCGAGCAGTTCTTC.

The chain uses TRBV7-9 and TRBJ1-4; TRBD1 matches 7 bases. The CDR3 covers 14 residues. V lost 4 bases to trimming and J lost 7 bases; unmatched junction nucleotides: 6. The V gene's germline CDR1 is SEHNR and CDR2 FQNEAQ (reference sequence). CDR3 in DNA: TGTGCCAGCAGCTACGACAGGGCCTCTGAAAAACTGTTTTTT. Encoded protein: CASSYDRASEKLFF.

CDR3 sequence: CAISDGPVEAFF. In DNA form, the CDR3 reads TGTGCCATCAGTGATGGCCCGGTTGAAGCTTTCTTT. The V gene is TRBV10-3, the J gene TRBJ1-1, with D hard to call. The V end lost 3 bases, the J end lost 7 bases, and 9 bases lay between the germline ends. The CDR3 totals 12 residues. Looked up from germline, CDR1 is ENHRY and CDR2 is SYGVKD.

The chain has TRBV27 and TRBJ2-7; TRBD2 aligns across 8 bases. This CDR3 is 15 amino acids long. The germline V gene has CDR1 MNHEY and CDR2 SMNVEV (reference sequence). V dropped 2 bases and J dropped 0; count of bases not matched to a gene: 3. The CDR3 region has the DNA TGTGCCAGCAGTTTAAGACGGGAGGGCTCCTACGAGCAGTACTTC. Translated, it gives CASSLRREGSYEQYF.